The text below deals with one TCR beta chain. The germline CDR1 and CDR2 sequences are MDHEN and SYDVKM. V lost 7 bases, J lost 2 bases, and 9 bases lay in between. The CDR3 is 12 amino acids. This specimen comes from a study of control samples from healthy donors and cancer patients. Sequencing was performed with immunoSEQ multiplex PCR; in TCRdb, only in-frame clones are kept and a portion is missing. The sample lists about 92,000 clones, approximately 82% occurring once. The receptor was isolated from a woman aged 60-70 years in good health. Material: blood. The chain is built from TRBV28 and TRBJ2-7; no reliable D call. This CDR3 reads CASTTSTYEQYF. The DNA for the CDR3 is TGTGCCAGCACTACTTCAACCTACGAGCAGTACTTC.